This TCR beta chain was sequenced for a study of blood T cell repertoires in COVID-19 (dated by TCRdb to 2018 to 2021). Regarding the research as a whole: Samples from collaborators originated in the United States, Italy and Spain and spanned both the acute and convalescent phases of COVID-19. The material from the prospective study consisted of cDNA or gDNA derived from T cells, B-cell-depleted T cells, or PBMCs. Where available, HLA class I and class II types were taken from metadata supplied by the sample provider and were not determined by assay-based typing. Deeply sampled blood TCRbeta repertoires from subjects exposed to, actively infected with, or recovered from COVID-19 were included in the dataset. Nearly every sample came with metadata listing a de-identified subject ID, COVID-19 status, age in years and sex. The repertoires were released in a freely available public database intended as a resource for research on the immune response to SARS-CoV-2. Samples came from the ongoing ImmuneRACE study (first 160 participants) plus 1,254 subjects from 6 global collaborators.

Participants in the prospective study were aged about 18 to 95 years, lived in more than 20 United States geographic areas, and enrolled through a virtual design. In the prospective study, participants were assigned to cohorts based on the clinical history participants reported in a screening survey and a study questionnaire. Exposed participants had been in contact, within 2 weeks of entering the study, with a person who had a PCR-confirmed or clinician-diagnosed case of COVID-19. Mobile phlebotomists in the prospective study collected whole blood, serum and a nasopharyngeal or oropharyngeal swab from every participant. Participants in the prospective study had the option to provide additional blood draws and questionnaires over an approximately 2-month period. Before DNA extraction, blood samples from the prospective study were shipped at room temperature or frozen. TCRbeta CDR3 regions were amplified from genomic DNA using the immunoSEQ Assay, a bias-controlled multiplex PCR. In the authors' own workflow: The number of nucleated cells in each sample was estimated by amplification of reference gene primers within the assay. To quantify the absolute abundance of each unique TCRbeta CDR3 rearrangement, sequence reads were collapsed and filtered. For each sample, productive Simpson clonality was calculated as the square root of Simpson's diversity index across productive rearrangements. Sourced from immuneACCESS, this table was stored by TCRdb with only in-frame sequences that have V and J called. A share of the clones is absent; for the studies checked, an unresolved V gene accounts for under half, and the remainder has no known explanation. V, J and clone size reflect that table, while D and trimming were determined from the DNA. The sample includes 130,000 to 150,000 clones, with over 80% observed a single time. More than 4.5% of the sample lies in the top ten.

The CDR3 has 14 amino acids, counting the end cysteine and phenylalanine. Only CDR3 DNA is held: 42 bases, read in frame from base 1. According to the germline V gene, CDR1 reads SGHTA and CDR2 reads FQGTGA. Trimming removed 3 bases from V and 2 bases from J, leaving 11 bases between the germline ends. Comment on this clone: Its antigen specificity is not known. Base qualities are not at hand, and no much larger clone is one base apart.

On the study overall, not on this receptor specifically: How much clinical and demographic metadata was included differed by source and by participant, and the metadata was provided uncurated.

This chain is built from TRBV7-3 and TRBJ2-7; the D segment could be TRBD1, given 6 matching bases. The sequence was collected from a woman in her fifties or sixties who had been exposed to COVID-19. Sequenced: PBMCs or T cells enriched from blood (not recorded which). The DNA sequence follows: TGTGCCAGCAGCTTGTCTCAGGGGACCTACGAGCAGTACTTC. The encoded protein is CASSLSQGTYEQYF.